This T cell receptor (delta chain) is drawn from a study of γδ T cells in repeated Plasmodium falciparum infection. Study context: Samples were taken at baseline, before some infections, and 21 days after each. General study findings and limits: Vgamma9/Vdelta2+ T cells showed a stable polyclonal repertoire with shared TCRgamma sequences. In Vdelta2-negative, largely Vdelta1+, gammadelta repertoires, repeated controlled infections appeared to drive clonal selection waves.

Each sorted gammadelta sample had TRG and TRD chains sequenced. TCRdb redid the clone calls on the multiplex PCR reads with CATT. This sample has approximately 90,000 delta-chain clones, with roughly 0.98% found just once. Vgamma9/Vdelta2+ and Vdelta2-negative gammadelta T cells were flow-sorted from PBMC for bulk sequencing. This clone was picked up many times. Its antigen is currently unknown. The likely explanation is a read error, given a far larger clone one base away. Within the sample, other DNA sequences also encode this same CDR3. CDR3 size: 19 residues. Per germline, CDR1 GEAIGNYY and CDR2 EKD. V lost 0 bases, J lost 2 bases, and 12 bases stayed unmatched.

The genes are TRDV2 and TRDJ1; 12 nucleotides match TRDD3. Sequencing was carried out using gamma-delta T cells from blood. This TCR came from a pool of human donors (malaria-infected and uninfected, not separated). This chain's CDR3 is CACDTVRLGDTRRTDKLIF. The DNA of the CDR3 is TGTGCCTGTGACACCGTCCGACTGGGGGATACACGCCGGACCGATAAACTCATCTTT.